This T cell receptor beta chain was recovered during a study of blood T cell repertoires in COVID-19. A note on this clone: This likely comes from a read error, as the CDR3 has no conserved phenylalanine or tryptophan at its end. No DNA is shown, since the ends of the CDR3 on it are uncertain; the CDR3 is the one TCRdb lists.

Using immunoSEQ multiplex PCR, the repertoire was profiled, and TCRdb retains in-frame clones only, with some absent. The sample lists 60,000 to 90,000 clones, about 73% occurring once. CDR1 is SQVTM and CDR2 is ANQGSEA in the germline V gene. The CDR3 spans 8 residues, counting both ends. The sequencing sample was made of peripheral blood. The V call is TRBV29-1, the J call TRBJ1-2; the table assigns TRBD1, which was not confirmed against the DNA. The clonotype was recovered from a man in his sixties with acute or convalescent COVID-19. CDR3 protein: CSVENRVP.